This T cell receptor (beta chain) was sequenced in a study of shared clonotypes between healthy human individuals. General observations from the study: The rarefaction results pointed to incomplete sorted-subset sequencing despite large depth.

This CDR3 comprises 16 residues. With 3 bases removed from V and 6 bases from J, the gap between germline ends came to 20 bases. Germline loops: CDR1 KGHSH, CDR2 LQKENI. The table came from immunoSEQ multiplex PCR; TCRdb's copy has only in-frame clones and leaves some out. The data show approximately 2.1 million clones, 85% to 95% seen once. A remark on this clone: The antigen is unknown.

The clonotype originates from a man between 18 and 29 years old in good health. Some clones in this sample may be carry-over from other donors' samples. Sequencing input: naive CD4+ T cells from PBMCs. The subset was: CD45RA+ positively selected. The V call is TRBV18, the J call TRBJ1-1, with D possibly TRBD1 on 6 matching bases. The CDR3, as DNA: TGTGCCAGCTCACCTCTGTCAGGGGCCCGATCCCCTGAAGCTTTCTTT. This codes for CASSPLSGARSPEAFF.